These 3 T cell receptor beta chains came from one sample sequenced in a study of blood T cell repertoires in COVID-19. Method: immunoSEQ multiplex PCR; TCRdb's copy keeps in-frame clones and lacks some. The sample gives 230,000 or so clones, about nine tenths of which show up once; 3% to 4.5% is in the top ten. The specimen was PBMCs or T cells enriched from blood (not recorded which). The receptor set was obtained from a woman aged 40 to 50 with acute COVID-19.

This clone was seen more than once but under ten times. The rearrangement links TRBV4-1 to TRBJ1-5; 8 positions agree with TRBD1. Trimming cost V 4 bases and J 2 bases; bases outside gene matches: 7. The CDR3 runs to 16 residues. The germline V gene encodes CDR1 MGHRA and CDR2 YSYEKL. Here the CDR3 reads CASSPEPGQGNQPQHF. The CDR3 region has the DNA TGCGCCAGCAGCCCCGAACCGGGACAGGGCAATCAGCCCCAGCATTTT.

The rearrangement joins TRBV18 to TRBJ2-7, with D tentatively TRBD1 (6 bases). Trimming removed 3 bases from V and 0 bases from J, with 6 bases in between. Germline loops: CDR1 KGHSH, CDR2 LQKENI. This CDR3 region has 13 residues. The CDR3 DNA follows: TGTGCCAGCTCACCGGACAGCTCCTACGAGCAGTACGTC. Its translation is CASSPDSSYEQYV.

The chain carries TRBV5-1 and TRBJ1-5; D may be TRBD1 (5 bases). The germline V gene has CDR1 SGHRS and CDR2 YFSETQ. V lost 3 bases, J lost 5 bases, and 12 bases lay in between. CDR3 size: 14 residues. CDR3 sequence reads: CASSWGGRDQPQHF. The CDR3 DNA is TGCGCCAGCAGCTGGGGGGGACGTGATCAGCCCCAGCATTTT.